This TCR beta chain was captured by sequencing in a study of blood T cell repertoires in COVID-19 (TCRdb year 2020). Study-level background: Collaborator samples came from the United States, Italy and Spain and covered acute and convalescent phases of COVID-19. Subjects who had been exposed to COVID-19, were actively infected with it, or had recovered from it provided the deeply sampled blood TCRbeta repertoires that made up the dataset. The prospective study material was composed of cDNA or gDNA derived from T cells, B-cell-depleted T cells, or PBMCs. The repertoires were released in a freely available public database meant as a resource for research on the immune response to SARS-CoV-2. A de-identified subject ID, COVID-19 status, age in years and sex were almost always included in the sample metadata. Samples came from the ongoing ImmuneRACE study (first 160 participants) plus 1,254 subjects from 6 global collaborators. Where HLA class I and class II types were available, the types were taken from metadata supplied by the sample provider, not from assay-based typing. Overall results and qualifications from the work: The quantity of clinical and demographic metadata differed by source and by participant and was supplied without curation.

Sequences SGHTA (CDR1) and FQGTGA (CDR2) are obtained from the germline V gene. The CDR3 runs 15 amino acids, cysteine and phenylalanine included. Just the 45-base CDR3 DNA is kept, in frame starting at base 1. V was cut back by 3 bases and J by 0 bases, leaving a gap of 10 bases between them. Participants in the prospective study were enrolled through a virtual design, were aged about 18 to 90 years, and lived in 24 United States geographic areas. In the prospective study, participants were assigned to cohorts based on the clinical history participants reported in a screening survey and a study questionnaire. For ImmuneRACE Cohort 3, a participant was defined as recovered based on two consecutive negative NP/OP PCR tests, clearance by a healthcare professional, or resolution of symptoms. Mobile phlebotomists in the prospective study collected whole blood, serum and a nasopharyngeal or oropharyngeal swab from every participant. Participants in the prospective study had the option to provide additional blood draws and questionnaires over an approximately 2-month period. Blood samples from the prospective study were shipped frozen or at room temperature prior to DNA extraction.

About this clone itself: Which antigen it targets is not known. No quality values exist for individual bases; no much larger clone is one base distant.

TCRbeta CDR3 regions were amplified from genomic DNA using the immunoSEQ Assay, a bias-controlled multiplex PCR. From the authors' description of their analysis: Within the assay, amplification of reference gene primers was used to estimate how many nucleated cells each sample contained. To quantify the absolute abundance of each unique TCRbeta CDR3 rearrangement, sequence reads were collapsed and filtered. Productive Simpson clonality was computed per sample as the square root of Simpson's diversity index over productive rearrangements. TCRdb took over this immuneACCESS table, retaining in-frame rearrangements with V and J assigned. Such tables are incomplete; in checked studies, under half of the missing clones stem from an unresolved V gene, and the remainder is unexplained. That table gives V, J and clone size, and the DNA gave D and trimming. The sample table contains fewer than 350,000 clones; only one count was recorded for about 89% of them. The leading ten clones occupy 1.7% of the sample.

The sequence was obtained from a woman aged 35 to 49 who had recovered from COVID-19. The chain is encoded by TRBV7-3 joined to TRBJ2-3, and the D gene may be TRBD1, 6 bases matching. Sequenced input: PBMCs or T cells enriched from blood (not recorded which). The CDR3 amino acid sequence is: CASSFGQSSTDTQYF. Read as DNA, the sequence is TGTGCCAGCAGCTTTGGACAGTCTAGCACAGATACGCAGTATTTT.